The 24 T cell receptor delta chains below all came from one sample that was sequenced in a study of γδ T cells in repeated Plasmodium falciparum infection (dated by TCRdb to the early 2020s). For bulk TCR repertoire analysis, Vgamma9/Vdelta2+ and Vdelta2-negative gammadelta T cell populations were flow-sorted out of peripheral blood mononuclear cells. The library came from multiplex PCR. These reads were obtained on an Illumina MiSeq. Via CATT, TCRdb reprocessed the public reads, and rows with identical DNA were then joined. This sample holds more than 70,000 delta-chain clones; 0.98% were observed only once. Around 9.6% of the sample goes to the ten largest clones. The material sequenced was gamma-delta T cells from blood. These receptors originate from a pool of human donors (malaria-infected and uninfected, not separated).

This clone showed up many times. This sequence is one base from a far larger clone and is likely a read error. Other DNA sequences from this sample encode an identical CDR3 as well. The chain has TRDV2 and TRDJ1, with TRDD3 matching 8 bases. TCRdb offers no J gene call, so here the DNA was matched to germline to obtain one. J gave up 4 bases and V 1 base, and 7 bases lay outside the gene matches. Germline CDR1 and CDR2: GEAIGNYY and EKD. The CDR3 covers 15 residues. CDR3 DNA sequence: TGTGCCTGTGACACGCTGGCTGGGGGACTCGATAAACTCATCTTT. Encoded protein: CACDTLAGGLDKLIF.

With regard to this clone: A far larger clone is a single base away, which makes a read error likely. In the same sample, other DNA sequences code for this CDR3. The V gene call reads TRDV2; no J gene was called; the table's D call, TRDD3, was not checked against the DNA. Germline V lookup: CDR1 GEAIGNYY, CDR2 EKD. CDR3 length: 16 residues. The CDR3 DNA is TGTGCCTGTGACCCCTTGGGGGACCGGTACACCGATAAGCTCATCTTT. Translating it yields CACDPLGDRYTDKLIF.

In this sample, this clone turned up a few times. It differs at one base from a far larger clone, so likely a read error. Different DNA sequences within this sample yield the same CDR3. The V gene is TRDV1, the J gene TRDJ1; D is undetermined. TCRdb leaves out the J gene; it was filled in here by matching the DNA to germline. Between the trimmed V and J ends, which lost 7 bases and 7 bases, there was a span of 34 bases. The CDR3 is made up of 19 amino acids. Germline V gene sequence: CDR1 TSWWSYY, CDR2 QGS. The CDR3 region has the DNA TGTGCTCTTGCGTCGGCACTCCGTCTCGGGGCCCCTCCTGCGGGTAAACTCATCTTT. Translated, it gives CALASALRLGAPPAGKLIF.

This clone was counted between two and nine times. A single base is all that separates this from a far larger clone, so a read error is likely. Other DNA variants within this sample encode the same CDR3. The genes are TRDV1 and TRDJ1, with D maybe TRDD3 (10 bases). TCRdb offers no J gene call, so here the DNA was matched to germline to obtain one. The CDR3 spans 23 residues. Germline V gene lookup returns CDR1 TSWWSYY and CDR2 QGS. The CDR3 DNA is TGCGCTCTTGGGGATCTCCCTTCCTACCTGGGGGATATAGCCCATGCGTACACCGATAAACTCATCTTT. This codes for CALGDLPSYLGDIAHAYTDKLIF.

V is TRDV2 and J is TRDJ1; TRDD3 agrees at 9 bases. TCRdb leaves out the J gene; it was filled in here by matching the DNA to germline. V was clipped by 0 bases and J by 0 bases; unmatched bases: 7. This CDR3 comprises 17 residues. The germline V gene encodes CDR1 GEAIGNYY and CDR2 EKD. DNA of the CDR3: TGTGCCTGTGACACCGGGCTGGGGATACGCTACACCGATAAACTCATCTTT. Amino acids: CACDTGLGIRYTDKLIF.

By its share, this clone is medium-sized (0.01 to 0.1%). Distinct nucleotide sequences in the sample also encode this CDR3. The chain joins TRDV2 to TRDJ1; 9 positions agree with TRDD3. The CDR3 loop spans 15 amino acids. Germline CDR1 is GEAIGNYY and CDR2 is EKD. Losses at the gene ends were 0 bases for V and 0 bases for J; bases not matched to a gene: 1. The CDR3 spells CACDTGGYYTDKLIF. The CDR3 DNA reads TGTGCCTGTGACACCGGGGGATACTACACCGATAAACTCATCTTT.

This clone has just a few counts. A read error likely explains this, since a far larger clone differs by one base. Other DNA variants within this sample encode the same CDR3. V gene TRDV1 was called; the J gene was not; TRDD3, the D gene given by the table, was not confirmed from the DNA. The CDR3 consists of 19 residues. Germline CDR1 and CDR2: TSWWSYY and QGS. The CDR3 DNA is TGTGCTCTTGGGGAACGGTTCTCCCCGCTTACTGGGGGATTAACGAAGCTCATCTTT. Its translation is CALGERFSPLTGGLTKLIF.

Note on this clone: Translating this DNA gives a protein that differs at residue 13 from the TCRdb one, which belongs to a much larger clone; a read error is likely, and the protein shown is this translation. The chain recombines TRDV1 with TRDJ1, with 11 bases identical to TRDD3. TCRdb leaves out the J gene; it was filled in here by matching the DNA to germline. CDR3 length: 19 residues. V shed 2 bases and J 3 bases; nucleotides not matched to a gene: 14. From germline, CDR1 is TSWWSYY and CDR2 QGS. CDR3 sequence (DNA): TGTGCTCTTGGGGAATACGACTACTGGGGGATAGGGAGGTCCGATAAACTCATCTTT. This gives the protein CALGEYDYWGIGRSDKLIF.

In this sample, this clone turned up a few times. This DNA's translation and the protein TCRdb lists, from a much larger clone, do not match at residue 8, likely due to a read error; the protein shown is translated from the DNA. This chain joins TRDV2 and TRDJ1, with D possibly being TRDD3 (5 bases). Since TCRdb gives no J gene, matching the DNA to germline was used here to assign it. V was cut by 0 bases and J by 0 bases, with 34 bases left in between. Germline V gives CDR1 GEAIGNYY, CDR2 EKD. The CDR3 has 23 amino acids. CDR3 DNA sequence: TGTGCCTGTGACACCGTTGGCAACGGCGGGGACTGGAACCATAAGGAGTACACCGATAAACTCATCTTT. Translating gives CACDTVGNGGDWNHKEYTDKLIF.

This clone was observed a few times. The amino acid sequence in TCRdb belongs to a much larger clone and departs from this DNA's translation at residue 5, likely a sequencing read error; the sequence shown is translated from the DNA. The chain recombines TRDV1 with TRDJ1; the match to TRDD3 covers 9 bases. TCRdb supplies no J gene; here it was assigned by aligning the nucleotide sequence to germline. V lost 4 bases to trimming and J lost 0 bases; unmatched junction nucleotides: 24. Germline V gene sequence: CDR1 TSWWSYY, CDR2 QGS. The CDR3 totals 22 residues. In nucleotides, the CDR3 is TGTGCTCTTGGGGTACGTTTAATCCTACGTCTTCTGGGGGATGAGTACACCGATAAACTCATCTTT. Protein product: CALGVRLILRLLGDEYTDKLIF.

There are many counts of this clone. TCRdb lists the protein of a much larger clone for this DNA, which differs at residue 9, so this is likely a read error; the protein given here is translated from the DNA itself. This chain links TRDV1 with TRDJ1; 12 bases line up with TRDD3. Germline V CDR1 and CDR2: TSWWSYY, QGS. With 1 base clipped from V and 3 bases from J, the junction kept 24 bases outside the gene matches. The CDR3 contains 23 residues. CDR3 region: CALGEPPAPYAYWGILSADKLIF. The CDR3 bases are TGTGCTCTTGGGGAACCCCCGGCTCCCTACGCTTACTGGGGGATACTTAGTGCCGATAAACTCATCTTT.

This clone was counted only a few times. TCRdb's listed protein matches a much larger clone and diverges from this DNA's translation at residue 8, likely through a read error; the protein shown comes from the DNA. The rearrangement uses TRDV1 and TRDJ1, with TRDD3 matching over 7 bases. TCRdb lists no J gene, so it was determined here by aligning the DNA to germline. The CDR3 has 18 residues. V lost 3 bases and J lost 6; bases outside the gene matches: 19. Looked up from germline, CDR1 is TSWWSYY and CDR2 is QGS. This chain's CDR3 is CALGDPGGWGLSSYKLIF. The CDR3 nucleotides read TGTGCTCTTGGGGACCCGGGGGGCTGGGGGCTATCCTCCTATAAACTCATCTTT.

This clone showed up just a few times. Only one base separates this from a far larger clonotype, so it likely reflects a read error. The chain carries TRDV1 and TRDJ1; D remains unclear. The J gene is absent in TCRdb and was assigned here via DNA matching to germline. CDR3 size: 12 residues. Germline V gene lookup returns CDR1 TSWWSYY and CDR2 QGS. DNA for the CDR3: TGTGCACAGGCCCCCCACTCTGACAAACTCATCTTT. This translates into CAQAPHSDKLIF.

This clone was counted between two and nine times. A read error likely explains why the TCRdb protein, taken from a much larger clone, differs from this DNA's translation at residue 4; the protein shown is translated from the DNA. This rearrangement joins TRDV2 to TRDJ1; the match to TRDD3 covers 9 bases. In the absence of a J gene in TCRdb, the DNA was matched to germline to assign it here. The CDR3 spans 23 residues. Germline V gene sequence: CDR1 GEAIGNYY, CDR2 EKD. V shed 5 bases, J shed 3 bases, and the junction held 33 bases outside the gene matches. CDR3 region: CACVLRHLENLLGDTPRSDKLIF. DNA of the CDR3: TGTGCCTGTGTCCTTCGCCATCTAGAGAATTTACTGGGGGACACACCCCGCTCCGATAAACTCATCTTT.

On this clone: A far larger clone differs by one base, so this is likely a read error. Written as DNA, the CDR3 is TGTGCTCTTGGGGAGCTCCTACGTGTCTCGGACTGGGGGGATACGAGGACCGATAAACTCATCTTT. Translated: CALGELLRVSDWGDTRTDKLIF. This sequence joins TRDV1 and TRDJ1; the match to TRDD3 covers 10 bases. The J gene, left out of TCRdb, was set here by checking the DNA against germline. Germline V lookup: CDR1 TSWWSYY, CDR2 QGS. This CDR3 comprises 22 residues. Trimming cost V 3 bases and J 2 bases; bases outside gene matches: 24.

This clone was detected a few times. A far bigger clonotype differs at one base, so this is likely a read error. This same CDR3 is encoded by further DNA sequences in the sample. The chain has TRDV2 and TRDJ3; TRDD3 agrees at 10 bases. TCRdb does not report a J gene; here it was assigned by matching the DNA to germline references. The germline CDR1 and CDR2 sequences are GEAIGNYY and EKD. This CDR3 has 19 residues. CDR3 sequence: CACDTVSTGGFRDTRQMFF. In DNA, the CDR3 is TGTGCCTGTGACACAGTCTCTACTGGGGGATTCCGGGACACCCGGCAGATGTTTTTC.

This clone occurred a few times. TCRdb pairs this DNA with a much larger clone's protein that differs at residue 11, likely a read error; the protein shown was translated from the DNA. The gene calls are TRDV2 and TRDJ1, with a weak D call TRDD3 (6 bases). TCRdb offers no J gene call, so here the DNA was matched to germline to obtain one. The V end was cut by 4 bases, the J end by 3 bases, with 20 bases between. The germline V gene encodes CDR1 GEAIGNYY and CDR2 EKD. The CDR3 is made up of 16 amino acids. Written as DNA, the CDR3 is TGTGCCTGTGATCCCCTTGGTGGGGGTCACGCCGATAAACTCATCTTT. It encodes CACDPLGGGHADKLIF.

This clone was found a few times. TCRdb lists the protein of a much larger clone for this DNA, which differs at residue 5, so this is likely a read error; the protein given here is translated from the DNA itself. The gene calls are TRDV1 and TRDJ1, with D perhaps TRDD2 (5 bases). The J gene is not listed in TCRdb, so it was assigned here from a DNA match to germline. CDR1 is TSWWSYY and CDR2 is QGS in the germline V gene. Trimming took off 4 bases at V and 2 bases at J, with 17 bases between the two ends. The CDR3 contains 16 residues. CDR3 sequence (DNA): TGTGCTCTTGGGGGCCCCCCCTACGAGCGAACCGATAAACTCATCTTT. This sequence encodes CALGGPPYERTDKLIF.

This clone was seen at least ten times. This DNA translates differently at residue 15 from the TCRdb protein, which is that of a much larger clone; a read error is likely, and the protein shown is the DNA's own translation. The J gene has no call, while the V gene is TRDV2; the table's D gene call, TRDD3, was not cross checked with the DNA. CDR3 length: 16 amino acids. Per the germline V gene, CDR1 is GEAIGNYY and CDR2 is EKD. CDR3 sequence: CACDTVGGGDTDKLTF. DNA of the CDR3: TGTGCCTGTGACACCGTTGGGGGAGGGGACACCGATAAACTCACCTTT.

Note on this clone: TCRdb lists the protein of a much larger clone for this DNA, which differs at residue 21, so this is likely a read error; the protein given here is translated from the DNA itself. This chain uses TRDV1 with TRDJ1; tentative D call: TRDD3 (6 bases). No J gene is reported in TCRdb; it was inferred here by comparing the DNA with germline. The CDR3 spans 24 residues. Trimming cost V 0 bases and J 10 bases, with 45 bases left between them. Germline V lookup: CDR1 TSWWSYY, CDR2 QGS. The CDR3 coding sequence is TGTGCTCTTGGGGAACTTCGTGGGATCAATTTACTCCCCCCAATCGGTGGTGGGGGCACAAGACTCATCTTT. Protein product: CALGELRGINLLPPIGGGGTRLIF.

This clone was picked up many times. Given a much more abundant clone one base away, this may be a read error. Additional DNA sequences in this sample encode the identical CDR3. The chain combines TRDV1 with TRDJ2, with 11 bases fitting TRDD3. CDR3 length: 19 amino acids. Germline CDR1 TSWWSYY, CDR2 QGS. CDR3 loop: CALGDYSFWGIPTTAQLFF. DNA of the CDR3: TGTGCCCTTGGGGATTATTCCTTCTGGGGGATACCAACTACAGCACAACTCTTCTTT.

With regard to this clone: A far larger clone is just one base off, so this is likely a read error. The sample has other DNA sequences that encode this CDR3 too. CDR3 DNA: TGTGCCTTTTTCGTTCCGTGTTACACCGATAAACTCATCTTT. This encodes CAFFVPCYTDKLIF. The rearrangement uses TRDV3 and TRDJ1; unclear D gene. The CDR3 contains 14 residues. Germline V lookup: CDR1 TVYSNPD, CDR2 GDNSRS (reference sequence). V was trimmed by 2 bases and J by 0 bases, leaving 13 bases between them. Using reference TRDV3 and TRDJ1 for the parts outside the CDR3, the full variable domain is CDKVTQSSPDQTVASGSEVVLLCTYDTVYSNPDLFWYRIRPDYSFQFVFYGDNSRSEGADFTQGRFSVKHILTQKAFHLVISPVRTEDSATYYCAFFVPCYTDKLIFGKGTRVTVEP.

This clone was counted many times. The chain couples TRDV1 to TRDJ1, with 8 bases fitting TRDD3. The V gene's germline CDR1 is TSWWSYY and CDR2 QGS. The CDR3 consists of 17 residues. J lost 7 bases, V lost 1 base, and 14 bases had no gene match. CDR3 loop: CALGEQGRRPGGRKLIF. The CDR3 DNA follows: TGTGCTCTTGGGGAACAGGGCCGCCGTCCTGGGGGACGTAAACTCATCTTT.

V is TRDV1 and J is TRDJ1; TRDD3 is a possible D gene (6 bases). Germline V gene sequence: CDR1 TSWWSYY, CDR2 QGS. The CDR3 has 16 amino acids. V lost 2 bases to trimming and J lost 7 bases, with 20 bases between them. The CDR3 DNA reads as TGTGCTCTTGGGGAAGGAGCTGGGGAACCCCCCGGTAAACTCATCTTT. It yields the protein CALGEGAGEPPGKLIF.